This T cell receptor (beta chain) was captured by sequencing in a study of cytomegalovirus exposure and HLA in healthy donors. Study findings and constraints: Both high specificity and high sensitivity reportedly marked the classifier's diagnosis of cytomegalovirus status. Researchers reported that a few CMV-associated chains were confirmed in vitro as CMV antigen-specific. In a later analysis, HLA-associated beta chains showed higher expansion and lower generation probabilities than comparable chains.

With regard to this clone: Its antigen is as yet unknown.

The PCR ran on 60 Vbeta and 13 Jbeta primers. Using immunoSEQ multiplex PCR, the repertoire was profiled, and TCRdb retains in-frame clones only, with some absent. The sample has 70,000 to 95,000 clones, more than 60% seen once. V lost 5 bases to trimming and J lost 4 bases; unmatched junction nucleotides: 13. The germline gives CDR1 SGDLS, CDR2 YYNGEE. CDR3 size: 16 residues. The receptor's source is a human donor in good health. The chain employs TRBV9 and TRBJ1-1, with 8 bases aligning to TRBD1. The specimen was PBMCs. The CDR3 DNA reads as TGTGCCAGCAGTGCCTCAGGGGGCGCATCCCTCACTGAAGCTTTCTTT. Encoded protein: CASSASGGASLTEAFF.